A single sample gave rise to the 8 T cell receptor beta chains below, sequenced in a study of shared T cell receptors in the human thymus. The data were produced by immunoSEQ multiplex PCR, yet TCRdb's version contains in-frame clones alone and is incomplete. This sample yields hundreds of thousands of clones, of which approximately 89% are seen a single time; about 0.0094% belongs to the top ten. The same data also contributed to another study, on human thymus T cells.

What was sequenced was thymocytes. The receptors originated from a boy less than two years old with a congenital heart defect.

CDR3 region: CAPRGASGSYEQYF. CDR3 nucleotide sequence: TGTGCCCCCCGGGGGGCTAGCGGGAGCTACGAGCAGTACTTC. The gene calls are TRBV6-1 and TRBJ2-7; 10 nucleotides agree with TRBD2. This CDR3 is 14 amino acids long. V gave up 11 bases and J gave up 3 bases; unmatched junction bases: 10. Per the germline V gene, CDR1 is MNHNS and CDR2 is SASEGT.

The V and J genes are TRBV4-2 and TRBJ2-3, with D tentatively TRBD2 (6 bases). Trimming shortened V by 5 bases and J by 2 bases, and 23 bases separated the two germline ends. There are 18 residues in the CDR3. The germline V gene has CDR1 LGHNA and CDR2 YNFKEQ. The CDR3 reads CASSSRVAGKVYTDTQYF. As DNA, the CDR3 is TGTGCCAGCAGCTCCCGAGTGGCGGGGAAAGTATACACAGATACGCAGTATTTT.

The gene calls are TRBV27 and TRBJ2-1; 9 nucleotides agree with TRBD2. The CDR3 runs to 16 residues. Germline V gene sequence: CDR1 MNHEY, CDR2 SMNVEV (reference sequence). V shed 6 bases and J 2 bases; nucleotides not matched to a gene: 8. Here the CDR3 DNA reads TGTGCCAGCAGGGGGAGACTAGCGGCAGCCTACAATGAGCAGTTCTTC. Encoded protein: CASRGRLAAAYNEQFF.

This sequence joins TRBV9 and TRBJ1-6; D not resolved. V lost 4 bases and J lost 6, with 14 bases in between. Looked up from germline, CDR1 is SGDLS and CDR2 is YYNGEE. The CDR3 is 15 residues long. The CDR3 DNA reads TGTGCCAGCAGCCATCGACTTAAACCTAATTCACCCCTCCACTTT. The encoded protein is CASSHRLKPNSPLHF.

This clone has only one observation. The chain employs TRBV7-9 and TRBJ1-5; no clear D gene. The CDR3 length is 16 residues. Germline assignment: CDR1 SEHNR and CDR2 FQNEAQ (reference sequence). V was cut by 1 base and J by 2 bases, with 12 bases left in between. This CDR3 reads CASSLGEGGRNQPQHF. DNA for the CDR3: TGTGCCAGCAGCTTAGGTGAGGGTGGACGCAATCAGCCCCAGCATTTT.

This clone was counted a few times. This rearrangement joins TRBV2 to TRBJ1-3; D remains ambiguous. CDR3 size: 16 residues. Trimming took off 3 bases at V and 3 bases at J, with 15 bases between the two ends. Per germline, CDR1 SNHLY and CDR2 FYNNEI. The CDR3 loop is CASSDSGEASGNTIYF. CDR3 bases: TGTGCCAGCAGTGACTCCGGGGAAGCTAGTGGAAACACCATATATTTT.

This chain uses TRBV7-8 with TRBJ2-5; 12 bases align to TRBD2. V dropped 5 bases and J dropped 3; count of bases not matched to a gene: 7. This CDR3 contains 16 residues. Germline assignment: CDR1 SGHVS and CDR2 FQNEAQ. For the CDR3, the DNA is TGTGCCAGCAGCCTCCGGACTAGCGGGGTGGAAGAGACCCAGTACTTC. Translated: CASSLRTSGVEETQYF.

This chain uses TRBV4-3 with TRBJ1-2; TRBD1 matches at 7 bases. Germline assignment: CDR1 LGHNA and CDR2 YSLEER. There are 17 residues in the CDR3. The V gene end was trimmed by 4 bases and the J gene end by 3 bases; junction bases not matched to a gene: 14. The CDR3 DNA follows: TGCGCCAGCAGCCTAAGGGGCAGGGGGGCCACCCACTATGGCTACACCTTC. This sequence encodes CASSLRGRGATHYGYTF.